This T cell receptor beta chain was identified in a study of vaccination and CD4 T cells after COVID-19 (dated by TCRdb to the early 2020s). Study-level background: Convalescent patients had a positive SARS-CoV-2 result on nasal swab PCR, and of these patients, several had mild disease and one had severe disease. Post-COVID blood samples were collected from convalescent patients a median of roughly 100 days after diagnosis, with a range of roughly 30 to 161 days. In about 11 COVID-19 convalescent patients and a few infection-naive healthy vaccine recipients, the spike-specific CD4+ TCR repertoire before mRNA vaccination was compared with the repertoire after mRNA vaccination. Overlapping spike peptide pools from SARS-CoV-2 and from the common cold coronaviruses HCoV-NL63, HCoV-OC43 and HCoV-229E were used as culture stimuli. Post-vaccine blood samples were taken a median of about 72 days after the second vaccine dose, with a range of roughly 14 to 241 days. Participants got two doses of the Pfizer-BioNTech BNT162b2 vaccine (n=8) or two doses of the Moderna mRNA-1273 vaccine (n=2). Control cultures received a CEFX viral epitope pool as the positive control, an HIV-1 Nef peptide pool as the negative control, or no peptide. Six males and four females were included in the convalescent cohort, with two Hispanic individuals, seven Caucasians, two Asians and one multiracial person represented. Broad study findings and their caveats: In convalescent patients, a median roughly 85% of post-vaccine SARS-CoV-2-reactive clones were detected only after vaccination, and vaccine-specific priming was suggested by this finding. In convalescent patients, nearly all vaccine-specific clones (304 of 307) were found to be mono-reactive for SARS-CoV-2 spike rather than cross-reactive with common cold coronaviruses. Although the median number of SARS-CoV-2-reactive clonotypes went up from some 23 after infection to 30 to 45 after vaccination, the increase was not significant. Relatively few convalescent patients were included in the study, and early timepoints after natural infection were not analyzed.

To note about this clonotype: Its cognate antigen has yet to be identified. Base qualities were left out, and no much larger clone turns up one base away.

The label giving this sample's treatment or condition can be read as: roughly 10-day PBMC culture with coronavirus spike peptide pools or control peptides (ViraFEST assay). The ViraFEST assay was used in the study, in which antigen-specific T cells were expanded with peptide pools and expanded clonotypes were subsequently identified by TCR sequencing. The convalescent patients' positive SARS-CoV-2 PCR tests fell between March and December 2020, which was before the Alpha, Beta and Delta variants emerged in the United States. Approximately 2.1 million PBMCs per well were cultured in IMDM with approximately 4.9% human AB serum and about 9.7 IU/ml IL-2, plus 10 ug/ml peptide pools. On days 3 and 7, half of the culture medium was replaced with fresh IL-2-containing medium. CD4+ T cells were isolated after roughly eleven days of culture through negative selection using the EasySep CD4+ T cell isolation kit. Ficoll-Paque Plus gradient centrifugation was used to isolate PBMCs from whole blood, and the isolated PBMCs were then either used fresh or cryopreserved at -140C. Triplicate wells were generally used for each culture condition.

V drops 6 bases and J drops 7 bases, leaving 19 bases in between. Counted from cysteine to phenylalanine, this CDR3 has 15 amino acids. Only the CDR3 DNA stays, 45 bases, in frame from base 1. Receptor libraries were prepared by PCR. DNA from cultured CD4+ T cells was subjected to TCR sequencing with the Oncomine TCR Beta short-read assay at the Johns Hopkins FTIC core. The QIAamp micro DNA kit was used to extract genomic DNA from the cultured CD4+ T cells. The Oncomine TCR Beta libraries from cultured CD4+ T cells were pooled using unique dual indexes and then sequenced on an Illumina iSeq 100. On the authors' methods: Non-productive sequences were filtered out, and CDR3s that did not start with C, did not end with F or W, or were shorter than 7 amino acids were discarded. The MANAFEST web application identified antigen-specific clonotypes by comparing peptide-stimulated wells against reference wells and other culture wells. Positive clones required FDR below 0.05, an odds ratio above 5, and productive frequency above 0.1% in at least two of three replicate wells. A clonotype was classed as cross-reactive if the clonotype showed significant expansion both in SARS-CoV-2 spike wells and in at least one common cold coronavirus spike condition. Levenshtein distances (stringdist) and unrooted phylogenetic trees (ape) in R version 3.6.1 were used to assess CDR3 homology. TCRdb reanalyzed the raw reads on its own, using fastp at Q25 for trimming and MiXCR for clone calling, and kept in-frame beta chains. Rows with a matching CDR3 protein are joined into one entry that keeps the most common DNA and genes. The V and J calls reflect TCRdb's pipeline rather than the authors' work. Within this sample are about 15,000 distinct CDR3 sequences, with around three quarters of them counted one time only. The ten largest clonotypes hold roughly 9.8% of the sample.

Specimen: CD4+ T cells from blood, cultured in vitro. The clonotype comes from a human donor who had recovered from COVID-19. The chain employs TRBV12-3 or TRBV12-4 and TRBJ1-5; tentative D gene TRBD1, with 6 bases matching. CDR3 sequence: CASSILGTLGQPQHF. The nucleotide sequence is TGTGCCAGCAGCATACTCGGGACACTAGGACAGCCCCAGCATTTT.